These 28 T cell receptor beta chains came from one sample sequenced in a study of blood T cells in healthy people across ages (dated by TCRdb to between 2015 and 2016). The library was obtained by 5' RACE. The reads were generated on an Illumina HiSeq 2500. A second PCR of roughly 6 to 11 cycles was performed with a sample-barcoded 5' primer and a J-beta primer mix. TCRdb itself trimmed the public reads at Q25 with fastp, ran MiXCR and retained productive beta chains. Duplicate CDR3 protein sequences are folded into a single record with the most common DNA and genes. For this sample the table gives 1.5 million to 2 million distinct CDR3 sequences, of which around 36% were detected only once. Jointly, the top ten make up 11% of the sample. Sequenced: blood. The source of these receptors is a woman aged 25-40 years in good health.

This clonotype occurred many times. The chain recombines TRBV6-2 or TRBV6-3 with TRBJ2-7, with 12 positions matching TRBD2. Germline CDR1 is MNHEY and CDR2 is SVGEGT. V lost 8 bases to trimming and J lost 6 bases; unmatched junction nucleotides: 8. The CDR3 runs to 14 residues. CDR3 residues: CASGLAGGDSEQYF. The CDR3 DNA is TGTGCCAGCGGCCTAGCGGGAGGGGATTCCGAGCAGTACTTC.

This clonotype was seen a handful of times. This chain links TRBV12-3 or TRBV12-4 with TRBJ1-2; 9 bases match TRBD1. Trimming cost V 5 bases and J 7 bases; bases outside gene matches: 5. The CDR3 has 13 amino acids. CDR3 protein: CASSPTGGSGYTF. CDR3 DNA: TGTGCCAGCAGTCCTACAGGGGGCTCTGGCTACACCTTC.

As to this clonotype: No DNA is shown, since the ends of the CDR3 on it are uncertain; the CDR3 is the one TCRdb lists. The chain has TRBV21-1 and TRBJ2-6; the table's D call, TRBD1, has no DNA check behind it. TRBV21-1 is marked as a pseudogene. The CDR3 spans 21 amino acids, including both terminal residues. The CDR3 sequence: CASSKVFSRTGVATGANVLTF.

This clonotype has just a few counts. The CDR3, as DNA: TGTGCCAGCAGTTACCCAGGCCTAGATCAGCCCCAGCATTTT. This gives the protein CASSYPGLDQPQHF. The chain couples TRBV6-6 to TRBJ1-5; D ambiguous. Germline V lookup: CDR1 MNHNY, CDR2 SVGAGI (reference sequence). V shed 2 bases and J shed 5 bases, with 10 bases lying between them. This CDR3 has 14 amino acids.

V gene TRBV4-2 combines with J gene TRBJ2-1; 9 positions match TRBD1. The ends lost 4 bases at V and 8 bases at J; junction bases unmatched: 12. Germline loops: CDR1 LGHNA, CDR2 YNFKEQ. The CDR3 has 16 amino acids. The DNA of the CDR3 is TGTGCCAGCAGCCCGGCCCGGACAGGGGACCTGGATGAGCAGTTCTTC. Amino acid sequence: CASSPARTGDLDEQFF.

V and J are TRBV10-3 and TRBJ1-1; perhaps TRBD1 as D (6 bases). Germline V CDR1 and CDR2: ENHRY, SYGVKD. The CDR3 has 15 amino acids. Trimming shortened V by 7 bases and J by 4 bases, and 19 bases separated the two germline ends. Here the CDR3 reads CAITRAPLQGTEAFF. In nucleotides, the CDR3 is TGTGCCATCACCAGAGCCCCCCTACAGGGCACTGAAGCTTTCTTT.

This clonotype was observed many times. The chain has TRBV20-1 and TRBJ2-5; D unresolved. The CDR3 loop spans 13 amino acids. CDR1 is DFQATT and CDR2 is SNEGSKA in the germline V gene (reference sequence). Trimming stripped 6 bases from V and 1 base from J, with 12 bases between. CDR3 residues: CSAAPASQETQYF. In DNA form, the CDR3 reads TGCAGTGCAGCACCAGCGTCCCAAGAGACCCAGTACTTC.

This sequence joins TRBV7-9 and TRBJ2-3; D remains unclear. There are 12 residues in the CDR3. Germline CDR1 is SEHNR and CDR2 is FQNEAQ (reference sequence). With 6 bases removed from V and 6 bases from J, the gap between germline ends came to 10 bases. The CDR3 reads CASSRFADTQYF. DNA for the CDR3: TGTGCCAGCAGTCGCTTCGCGGATACGCAGTATTTT.

The J gene is TRBJ1-5, the V gene TRBV2; D remains unclear. Per the germline V gene, CDR1 is SNHLY and CDR2 is FYNNEI. The CDR3 is 14 residues long. V was shortened by 7 bases and J by 3 bases, with 13 bases between the two germline ends. For the CDR3, the DNA is TGTGCCAGCAACCCCGGTGGGTACAATCAGCCCCAGCATTTT. It translates to CASNPGGYNQPQHF.

The V gene is TRBV5-5, the J gene TRBJ1-2; D unclear. CDR3 size: 14 residues. The V and J ends lost 6 bases and 3 bases respectively, with 15 bases between them. Germline V gene data show CDR1 as SGHKS and CDR2 as YYEKEE (reference sequence). CDR3 region: CASNIFLRDYGYTF. The DNA for the CDR3 is TGTGCCAGCAATATATTCCTAAGGGACTATGGCTACACCTTC. Supplemented by reference TRBV5-5 and TRBJ1-2, the full variable domain reads DAGVTQSPTHLIKTRGQQVTLRCSPISGHKSVSWYQQVLGQGPQFIFQYYEKEERGRGNFPDRFSARQFPNYSSELNVNALLLGDSALYLCASNIFLRDYGYTFGSGTRLTVV.

The chain couples TRBV9 to TRBJ2-3, with D possibly being TRBD2 (7 bases). The CDR3 sequence is 15 residues long. Germline assignment: CDR1 SGDLS and CDR2 YYNGEE. The V end lost 6 bases, the J end lost 2 bases, and 16 bases lay between the germline ends. This CDR3 is CASKEGGANTDTQYF. CDR3 in DNA: TGTGCCAGCAAGGAAGGGGGGGCTAACACAGATACGCAGTATTTT.

In regard to this clonotype: Mismatch with germline at one junction end may stem from a read error. As DNA, the CDR3 is TGTGTCAGCAGCTTACTGTCGGCTAACACTGAAGCTTTCTTT. Protein sequence: CVSSLLSANTEAFF. The genes are TRBV7-3 and TRBJ1-1; D gene uncertain. The CDR3 spans 14 residues. Germline-derived CDR1 and CDR2 are SGHTA and FQGTGA.

This clonotype has a handful of counts. The genes are TRBV9 and TRBJ2-5, with 10 bases lining up with TRBD2. CDR1 and CDR2 from the germline V gene are SGDLS and YYNGEE. This CDR3 has 14 amino acids. V shed 3 bases, J shed 3 bases, and the junction held 2 bases outside the gene matches. DNA for the CDR3: TGTGCCAGCAGCGAGCGGGGGGGGGAAGAGACCCAGTACTTC. This encodes CASSERGGEETQYF. The full variable domain, in which reference TRBV9 and TRBJ2-5 provide the parts outside the CDR3, is DSGVTQTPKHLITATGQRVTLRCSPRSGDLSVYWYQQSLDQGLQFLIQYYNGEERAKGNILERFSAQQFPDLHSELNLSSLELGDSALYFCASSERGGEETQYFGPGTRLLVL.

A few counts support this clonotype. The chain links TRBV3-1 to TRBJ2-5; D uncertain. The ends were cut back, 3 bases at V and 7 bases at J, with 3 bases in the middle. Germline CDR1 LGHDT, CDR2 YNNKEL (reference sequence). The CDR3 has 10 residues. The CDR3 protein is CASSQLTQYF. The CDR3 nucleotides read TGTGCCAGCAGCCAGTTGACCCAGTACTTC.

This clonotype appeared a few times. The chain uses TRBV20-1 and TRBJ1-2; no firm D call. Trimming pared 4 bases from V and 1 base from J, leaving 10 bases between. Germline CDR1 and CDR2: DFQATT and SNEGSKA (reference sequence). CDR3 length: 13 residues. The CDR3 coding sequence is TGCAGTGCTATTGGGCTTATTAACTATGGCTACACCTTC. Translating gives CSAIGLINYGYTF.

This clonotype was observed a few times. The rearrangement joins TRBV13 to TRBJ2-3, with TRBD2 matching 8 bases. Germline trimming cut 5 bases from V and 2 bases from J; bases unmatched to any gene: 9. Germline CDR1 reads PRHDT; CDR2 reads FYEKMQ (reference sequence). The CDR3 has 16 residues. CDR3 in DNA: TGTGCCAGCAGCGAACGGGGGGGCCGAGACACAGATACGCAGTATTTT. It codes for CASSERGGRDTDTQYF.

In this sample, this clonotype turned up many times. The J gene is TRBJ2-5, the V gene TRBV20-1; perhaps TRBD1 as D (5 bases). The germline gives CDR1 DFQATT, CDR2 SNEGSKA (reference sequence). The CDR3 spans 12 residues. Trimming pared 5 bases from V and 1 base from J, leaving 8 bases between. This CDR3 is CSASGSQETQYF. In DNA form, the CDR3 reads TGCAGTGCTTCAGGGTCCCAAGAGACCCAGTACTTC.

The chain employs TRBV2 and TRBJ2-3; D is uncertain. V shed 1 base and J shed 0 bases, with 5 bases lying between them. The CDR3 consists of 14 residues. CDR1 and CDR2 from the germline V gene are SNHLY and FYNNEI. The CDR3 protein is CASSEDHSTDTQYF. The DNA for the CDR3 is TGTGCCAGCAGTGAAGACCACAGCACAGATACGCAGTATTTT.

The chain joins TRBV20-1 to TRBJ2-6; the D is unclear. Trimming left V 1 base short and J 1 base short, with 8 bases between. The CDR3 has 15 amino acids. Germline CDR1 DFQATT, CDR2 SNEGSKA (reference sequence). The DNA for the CDR3 is TGCAGTGCTAGAGCCCCAGAGTCTGGGGCCAACGTCCTGACTTTC. This gives the protein CSARAPESGANVLTF.

The V gene is TRBV6-6, the J gene TRBJ2-5, with 7 positions matching TRBD2. The germline V gene has CDR1 MNHNY and CDR2 SVGAGI (reference sequence). The junction had 10 bases not matched to a gene; V was cut back by 6 bases and J by 3 bases. The CDR3 sequence is 15 residues long. CDR3 sequence (DNA): TGTGCCAGCAGCCCCCCCTCTAGCGGCAAAGAGACCCAGTACTTC. It is translated as CASSPPSSGKETQYF.

The J gene is TRBJ2-6, the V gene TRBV15; 7 nucleotides match TRBD1. With V trimmed by 5 bases and J by 0 bases, 7 bases remained unmatched. This CDR3 has 17 amino acids. Per germline, CDR1 LNHNV and CDR2 YYDKDF (reference sequence). The CDR3 protein is CATSPPTGLSGANVLTF. Written as DNA, the CDR3 is TGTGCCACCAGCCCACCGACAGGGCTCTCTGGGGCCAACGTCCTGACTTTC.

This clonotype was detected a few times. This chain joins TRBV6-1 and TRBJ2-7; tentatively, D is TRBD1 or TRBD2 (5 bases each). TRBJ2-5 explains the end of the DNA better; the J call may be wrong. Germline V gene lookup returns CDR1 MNHNS and CDR2 SASEGT. This CDR3 is built from 13 residues. CDR3 sequence: CASSTEGLQTQYF. In DNA, the CDR3 is TGTGCCAGCAGTACAGAGGGGTTGCAGACCCAGTACTTC.

This clonotype was seen a few times. The chain uses TRBV12-3 or TRBV12-4 and TRBJ1-5; D gene unclear. CDR3 length: 14 amino acids. Trimming shortened V by 3 bases and J by 1 base, and 7 bases separated the two germline ends. In nucleotides, the CDR3 is TGTGCCAGCAGTTTGTTGGTCAGCAATCAGCCCCAGCATTTT. This codes for CASSLLVSNQPQHF.

The table lists this clonotype with a few counts. The chain is built from TRBV29-1 and TRBJ2-2; perhaps TRBD1 as D (5 bases). This CDR3 has 14 residues. With 4 bases removed from V and 6 bases from J, the gap between germline ends came to 15 bases. Per germline, CDR1 SQVTM and CDR2 ANQGSEA. The CDR3 protein is CSVGQRFGSGELFF. The CDR3 coding sequence is TGCAGCGTTGGACAGAGGTTTGGATCCGGGGAGCTGTTTTTT.

The sample holds many counts of this clonotype. The rearrangement uses TRBV19 and TRBJ2-1, with 8 bases identical to TRBD2. J gave up 4 bases and V 4 bases, and 6 bases lay outside the gene matches. Germline V lookup: CDR1 LNHDA, CDR2 SQIVND (reference sequence). This CDR3 contains 15 residues. Here the CDR3 reads CASSRTSGPYNEQFF. The CDR3 DNA follows: TGTGCCAGTAGTAGAACTAGCGGACCGTACAATGAGCAGTTCTTC.

This chain joins TRBV20-1 and TRBJ2-7; the match to TRBD2 covers 10 bases. V lost 0 bases to trimming and J lost 7 bases; unmatched junction nucleotides: 6. Germline V gives CDR1 DFQATT, CDR2 SNEGSKA (reference sequence). The CDR3 totals 14 residues. The DNA of the CDR3 is TGCAGTGCTAGAGACGGGACTAGCGTCGATGAGCAGTACTTC. This gives the protein CSARDGTSVDEQYF.

The genes are TRBV20-1 and TRBJ1-2; D is possibly TRBD1 (6 bases). Trimming took 5 bases from V and 8 from J, leaving 21 bases between them. Germline CDR1 reads DFQATT; CDR2 reads SNEGSKA (reference sequence). The CDR3 has 14 residues. The CDR3 reads CSAQRGGGGDGYTF. CDR3 nucleotides: TGCAGTGCTCAGAGAGGCGGGGGCGGGGACGGCTACACCTTC.

This clonotype was observed a few times. The rearrangement uses TRBV10-3 and TRBJ1-3; D gene uncertain. V was cut by 0 bases and J by 8 bases, with 11 bases left in between. Per germline, CDR1 ENHRY and CDR2 SYGVKD. The CDR3 is 14 residues long. The CDR3, as DNA: TGTGCCATCAGTGAGTCGACCACCGGGGACACCATATATTTT. This codes for CAISESTTGDTIYF.